This TCR beta chain was sequenced during a study of radiotherapy plus CTLA-4 blockade in lung cancer. In regard to this clone: Its antigen is undetermined.

Study outcomes and limitations: Peripheral blood showed expansion of tumor-derived TCR clones after radiotherapy and ipilimumab.

Trimming took 0 bases from V and 2 from J, leaving 12 bases between them. Germline-derived CDR1 and CDR2 are SGDLS and YYNGEE. The CDR3 is 15 amino acids. Only in-frame clones appear in the TCRdb table, and some are missing; sequencing was by immunoSEQ multiplex PCR. The table lists approximately 52,000 clones, 75% to 85% of them singletons, with about 8% in the top ten. The sequenced sample was peripheral blood, obtained from a patient treated with radiotherapy plus ipilimumab. The sequence was collected from a human donor with non-small cell lung cancer who had a complete response to radiotherapy plus ipilimumab. The V gene is TRBV9, the J gene TRBJ2-7, with D tentatively TRBD1 (6 bases). CDR3 nucleotide sequence: TGTGCCAGCAGCGTAGCGGGCAGGGGTACCTACGAGCAGTACTTC. Encoded protein: CASSVAGRGTYEQYF.